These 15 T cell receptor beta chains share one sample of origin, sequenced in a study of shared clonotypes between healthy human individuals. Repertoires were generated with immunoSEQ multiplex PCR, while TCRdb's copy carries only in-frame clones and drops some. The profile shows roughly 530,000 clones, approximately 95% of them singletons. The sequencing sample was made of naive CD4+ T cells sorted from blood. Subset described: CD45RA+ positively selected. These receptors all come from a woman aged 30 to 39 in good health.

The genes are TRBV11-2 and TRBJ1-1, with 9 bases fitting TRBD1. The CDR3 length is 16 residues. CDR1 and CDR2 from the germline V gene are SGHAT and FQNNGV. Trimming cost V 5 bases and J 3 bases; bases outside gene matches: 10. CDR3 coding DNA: TGTGCCAGCAGCCCCTCCCCCGGGACAGGGCACACTGAAGCTTTCTTT. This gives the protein CASSPSPGTGHTEAFF.

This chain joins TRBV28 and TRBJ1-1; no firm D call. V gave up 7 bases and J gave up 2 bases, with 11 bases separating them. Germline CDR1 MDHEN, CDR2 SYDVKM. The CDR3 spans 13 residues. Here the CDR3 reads CASTTGGNTEAFF. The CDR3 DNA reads TGTGCCAGCACTACCGGCGGTAACACTGAAGCTTTCTTT.

The DNA of the CDR3 is TGCGCCAGCAGCCCTCAGGGAGCTTCTGGAAACACCATATATTTT. This sequence encodes CASSPQGASGNTIYF. The chain is built from TRBV5-1 and TRBJ1-3; D might be TRBD1 (5 bases). Germline V CDR1 and CDR2: SGHRS, YFSETQ. The ends were cut back, 4 bases at V and 1 base at J, with 12 bases in the middle. The CDR3 sequence is 15 residues long.

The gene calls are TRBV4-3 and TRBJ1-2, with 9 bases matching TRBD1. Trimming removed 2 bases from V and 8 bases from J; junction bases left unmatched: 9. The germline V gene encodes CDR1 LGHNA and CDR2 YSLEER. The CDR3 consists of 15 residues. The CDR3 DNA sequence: TGCGCCAGCAGCCAACTCCACGGGACAGGGAGAGGCTACACCTTC. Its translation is CASSQLHGTGRGYTF.

The CDR3 DNA follows: TGTGCCAGCAGCTTGGTAGGGGGTGAAACTGAAGCTTTCTTT. Its protein product is CASSLVGGETEAFF. This rearrangement joins TRBV5-4 to TRBJ1-1; possible D gene TRBD1, 6 bases. CDR1 is SGHNT and CDR2 is YYREEE in the germline V gene (reference sequence). This CDR3 region has 14 residues. Trimming took 0 bases from V and 5 from J, leaving 11 bases between them.

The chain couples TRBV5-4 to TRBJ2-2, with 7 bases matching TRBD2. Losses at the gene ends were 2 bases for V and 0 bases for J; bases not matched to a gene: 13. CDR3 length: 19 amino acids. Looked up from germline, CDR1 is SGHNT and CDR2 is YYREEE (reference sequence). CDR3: CASSFWSGRARANTGELFF. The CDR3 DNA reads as TGTGCCAGCAGCTTTTGGTCAGGGAGGGCGAGGGCGAACACCGGGGAGCTGTTTTTT.

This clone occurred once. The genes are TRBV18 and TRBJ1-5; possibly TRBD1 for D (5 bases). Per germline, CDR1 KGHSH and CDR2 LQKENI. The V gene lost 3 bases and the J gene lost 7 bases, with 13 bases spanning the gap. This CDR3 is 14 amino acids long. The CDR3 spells CASSPRQGGQPQHF. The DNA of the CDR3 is TGTGCCAGCTCACCTCGTCAGGGCGGGCAGCCCCAGCATTTT.

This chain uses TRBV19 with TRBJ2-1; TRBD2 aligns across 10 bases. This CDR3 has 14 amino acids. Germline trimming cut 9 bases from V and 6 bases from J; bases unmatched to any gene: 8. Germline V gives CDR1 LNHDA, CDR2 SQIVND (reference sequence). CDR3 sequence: CASTLAGKINEQFF. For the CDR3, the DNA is TGTGCCAGCACACTAGCGGGAAAGATCAATGAGCAGTTCTTC.

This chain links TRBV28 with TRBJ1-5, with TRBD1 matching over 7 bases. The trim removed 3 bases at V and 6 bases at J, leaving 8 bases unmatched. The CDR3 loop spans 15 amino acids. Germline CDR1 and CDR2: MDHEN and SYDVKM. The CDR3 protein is CASSFPTGERQPQHF. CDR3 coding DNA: TGTGCCAGCAGTTTCCCCACAGGGGAGCGTCAGCCCCAGCATTTT.

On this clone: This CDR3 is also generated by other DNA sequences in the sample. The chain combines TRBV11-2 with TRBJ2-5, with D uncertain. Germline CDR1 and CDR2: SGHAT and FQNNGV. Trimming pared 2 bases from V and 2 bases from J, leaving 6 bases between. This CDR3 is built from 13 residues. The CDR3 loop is CASSLRAQETQYF. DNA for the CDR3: TGTGCCAGCAGCTTACGGGCTCAAGAGACCCAGTACTTC. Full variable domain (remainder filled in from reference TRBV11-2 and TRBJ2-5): EAGVAQSPRYKIIEKRQSVAFWCNPISGHATLYWYQQILGQGPKLLIQFQNNGVVDDSQLPKDRFSAERLKGVDSTLKIQPAKLEDSAVYLCASSLRAQETQYFGPGTRLLVL.

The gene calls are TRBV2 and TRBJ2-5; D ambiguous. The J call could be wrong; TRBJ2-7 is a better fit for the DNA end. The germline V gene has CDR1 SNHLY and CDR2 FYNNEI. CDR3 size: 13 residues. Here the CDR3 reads CASNGRISSEQYF. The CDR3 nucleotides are TGTGCCAGCAACGGCCGCATATCTAGCGAGCAGTACTTC.

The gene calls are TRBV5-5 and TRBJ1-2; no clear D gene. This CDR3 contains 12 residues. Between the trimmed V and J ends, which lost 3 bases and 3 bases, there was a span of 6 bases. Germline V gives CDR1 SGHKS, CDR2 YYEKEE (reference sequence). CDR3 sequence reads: CASSWKYYGYTF. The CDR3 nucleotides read TGTGCCAGCAGCTGGAAATACTATGGCTACACCTTC.

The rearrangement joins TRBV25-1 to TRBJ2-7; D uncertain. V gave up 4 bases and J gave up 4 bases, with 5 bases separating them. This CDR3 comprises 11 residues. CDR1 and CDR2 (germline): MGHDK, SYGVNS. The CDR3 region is CASSGGYEQYF. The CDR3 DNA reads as TGTGCCAGCAGTGGTGGATACGAGCAGTACTTC.

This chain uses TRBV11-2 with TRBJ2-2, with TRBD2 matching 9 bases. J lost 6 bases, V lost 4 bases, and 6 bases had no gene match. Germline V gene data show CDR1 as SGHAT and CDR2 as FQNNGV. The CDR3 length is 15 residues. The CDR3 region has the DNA TGTGCCAGCAGCTCAATAGCGGGGGAGGCCGGGGAGCTGTTTTTT. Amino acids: CASSSIAGEAGELFF.

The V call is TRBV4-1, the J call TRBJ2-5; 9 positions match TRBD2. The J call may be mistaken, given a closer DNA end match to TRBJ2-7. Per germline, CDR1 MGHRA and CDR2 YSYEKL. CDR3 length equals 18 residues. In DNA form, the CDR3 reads TGCGCCAGCAGCCAAGAAATGGCAAGCGGGAGGACTACCTACGAGCAGTACTTC. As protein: CASSQEMASGRTTYEQYF.